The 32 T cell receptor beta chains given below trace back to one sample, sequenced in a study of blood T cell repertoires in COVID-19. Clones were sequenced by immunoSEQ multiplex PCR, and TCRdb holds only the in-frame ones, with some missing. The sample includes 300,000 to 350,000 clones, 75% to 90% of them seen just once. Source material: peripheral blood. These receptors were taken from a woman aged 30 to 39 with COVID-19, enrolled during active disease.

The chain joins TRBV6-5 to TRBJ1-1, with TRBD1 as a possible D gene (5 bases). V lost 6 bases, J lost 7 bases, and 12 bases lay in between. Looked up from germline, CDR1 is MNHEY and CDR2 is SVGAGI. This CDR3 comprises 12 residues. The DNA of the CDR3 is TGTGCCAGCAGCCCGGGGGACTTTGAAGCTTTCTTT. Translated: CASSPGDFEAFF.

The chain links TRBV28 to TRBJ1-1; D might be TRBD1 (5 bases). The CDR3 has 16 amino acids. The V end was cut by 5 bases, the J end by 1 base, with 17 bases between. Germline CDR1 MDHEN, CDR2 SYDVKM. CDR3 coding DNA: TGTGCCAGCAGTCCCGAGGGGAGGGTCCAGAACACTGAAGCTTTCTTT. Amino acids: CASSPEGRVQNTEAFF. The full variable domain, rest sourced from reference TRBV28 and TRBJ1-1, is DVKVTQSSRYLVKRTGEKVFLECVQDMDHENMFWYRQDPGLGLRLIYFSYDVKMKEKGDIPEGYSVSREKKERFSLILESASTNQTSMYLCASSPEGRVQNTEAFFGQGTRLTVV.

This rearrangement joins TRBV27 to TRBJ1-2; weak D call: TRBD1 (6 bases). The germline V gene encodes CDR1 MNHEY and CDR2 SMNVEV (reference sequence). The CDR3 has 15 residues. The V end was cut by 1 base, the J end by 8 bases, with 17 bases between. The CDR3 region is CASSLLSRGSSGYTF. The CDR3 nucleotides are TGTGCCAGCAGTTTATTATCCAGGGGATCTTCCGGCTACACCTTC.

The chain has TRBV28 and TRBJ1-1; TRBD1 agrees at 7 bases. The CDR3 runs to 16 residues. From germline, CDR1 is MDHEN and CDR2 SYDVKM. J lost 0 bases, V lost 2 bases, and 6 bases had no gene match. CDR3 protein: CASSLPGQVMNTEAFF. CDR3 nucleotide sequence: TGTGCCAGCAGTTTACCTGGACAGGTAATGAACACTGAAGCTTTCTTT.

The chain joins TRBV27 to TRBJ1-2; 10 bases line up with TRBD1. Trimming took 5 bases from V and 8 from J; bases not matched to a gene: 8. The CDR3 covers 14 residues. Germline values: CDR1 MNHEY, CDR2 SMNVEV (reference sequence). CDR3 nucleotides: TGTGCCAGCAGTCTGAGACAGGGGGCGGGAGGCTACACCTTC. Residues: CASSLRQGAGGYTF.

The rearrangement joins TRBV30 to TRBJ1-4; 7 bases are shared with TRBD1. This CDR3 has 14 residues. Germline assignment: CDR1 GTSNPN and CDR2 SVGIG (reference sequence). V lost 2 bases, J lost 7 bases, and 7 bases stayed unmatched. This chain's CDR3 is CAWSTSRGTEKLFF. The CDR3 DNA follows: TGTGCCTGGAGTACGAGCAGGGGGACTGAAAAACTGTTTTTT.

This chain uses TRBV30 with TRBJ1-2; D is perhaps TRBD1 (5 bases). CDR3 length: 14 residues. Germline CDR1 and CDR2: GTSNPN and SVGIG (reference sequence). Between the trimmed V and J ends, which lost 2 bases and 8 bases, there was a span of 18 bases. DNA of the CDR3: TGTGCCTGGAGTTTACCTCGGGGCCGGGGGGGCTACACCTTC. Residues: CAWSLPRGRGGYTF.

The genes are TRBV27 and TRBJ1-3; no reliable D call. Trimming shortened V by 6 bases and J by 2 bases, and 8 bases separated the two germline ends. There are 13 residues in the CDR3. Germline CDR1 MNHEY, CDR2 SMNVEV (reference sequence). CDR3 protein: CASRPRAGNTIYF. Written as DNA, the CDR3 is TGTGCCAGCAGGCCCCGGGCTGGAAACACCATATATTTT.

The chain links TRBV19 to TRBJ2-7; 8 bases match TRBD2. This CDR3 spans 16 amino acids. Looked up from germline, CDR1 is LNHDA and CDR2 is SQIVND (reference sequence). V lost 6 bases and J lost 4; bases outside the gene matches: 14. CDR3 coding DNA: TGTGCCAGTAGCAGGTTGAGGGCGGGAGGAAGGTACGAGCAGTACTTC. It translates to CASSRLRAGGRYEQYF.

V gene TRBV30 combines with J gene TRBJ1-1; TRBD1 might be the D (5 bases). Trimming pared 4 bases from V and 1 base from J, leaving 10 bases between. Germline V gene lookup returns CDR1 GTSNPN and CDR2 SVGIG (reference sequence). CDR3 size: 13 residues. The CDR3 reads CAWTAQANTEAFF. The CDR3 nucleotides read TGTGCCTGGACTGCACAGGCGAACACTGAAGCTTTCTTT.

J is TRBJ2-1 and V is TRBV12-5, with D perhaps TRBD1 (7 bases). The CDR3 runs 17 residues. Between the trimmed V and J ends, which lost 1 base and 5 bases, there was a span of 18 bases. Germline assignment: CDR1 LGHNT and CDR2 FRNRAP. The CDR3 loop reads CASGLATRLGQDNEQFF. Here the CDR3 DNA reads TGTGCTAGTGGTTTGGCCACCAGACTAGGACAGGACAATGAGCAGTTCTTC.

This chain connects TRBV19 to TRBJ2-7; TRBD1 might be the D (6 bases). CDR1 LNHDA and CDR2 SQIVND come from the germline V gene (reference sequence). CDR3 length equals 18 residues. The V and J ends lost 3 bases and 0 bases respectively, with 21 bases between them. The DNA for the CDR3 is TGTGCCAGTAGTATTCGGGTCACCGGGACACCGAGCTCCTACGAGCAGTACTTC. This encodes CASSIRVTGTPSSYEQYF.

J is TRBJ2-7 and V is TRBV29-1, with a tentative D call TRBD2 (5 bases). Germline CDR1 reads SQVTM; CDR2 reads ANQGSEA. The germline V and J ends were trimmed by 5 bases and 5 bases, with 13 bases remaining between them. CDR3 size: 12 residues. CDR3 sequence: CSVYEGSHEQYF. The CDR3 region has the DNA TGCAGCGTTTATGAGGGCTCTCACGAGCAGTACTTC.

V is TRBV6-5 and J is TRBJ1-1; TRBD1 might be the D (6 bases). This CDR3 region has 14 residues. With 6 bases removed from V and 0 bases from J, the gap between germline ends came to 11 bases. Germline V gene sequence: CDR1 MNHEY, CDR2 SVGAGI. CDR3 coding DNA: TGTGCCAGCAGAAAAGGGGACATGAACACTGAAGCTTTCTTT. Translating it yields CASRKGDMNTEAFF.

CDR3 residues: CASSIGTSGSPNEQFF. In DNA form, the CDR3 reads TGTGCCAGTAGTATCGGGACTAGCGGGAGCCCCAATGAGCAGTTCTTC. The V and J genes are TRBV19 and TRBJ2-1; 14 bases are a match to TRBD2. The CDR3 loop spans 16 amino acids. Trimming at V came to 3 bases and at J to 6 bases, leaving 4 bases not matched to a gene. The germline gives CDR1 LNHDA, CDR2 SQIVND (reference sequence).

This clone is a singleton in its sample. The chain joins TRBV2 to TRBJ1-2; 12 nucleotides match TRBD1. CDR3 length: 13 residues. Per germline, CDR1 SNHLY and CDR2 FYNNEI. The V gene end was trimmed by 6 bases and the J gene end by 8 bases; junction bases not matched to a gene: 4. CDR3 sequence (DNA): TGTGCCAGCAGACGGGGACAGGGGGCGGGCTACACCTTC. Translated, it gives CASRRGQGAGYTF. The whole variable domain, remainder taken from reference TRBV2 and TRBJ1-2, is EPEVTQTPSHQVTQMGQEVILRCVPISNHLYFYWYRQILGQKVEFLVSFYNNEISEKSEIFDDQFSVERPDGSNFTLKIRSTKLEDSAMYFCASRRGQGAGYTFGSGTRLTVV.

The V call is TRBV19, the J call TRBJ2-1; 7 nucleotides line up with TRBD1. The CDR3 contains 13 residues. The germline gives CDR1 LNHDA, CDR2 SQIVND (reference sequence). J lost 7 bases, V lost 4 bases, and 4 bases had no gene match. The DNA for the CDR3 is TGTGCCAGTAGTAGACAGGGTGGGAATGAGCAGTTCTTC. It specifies CASSRQGGNEQFF. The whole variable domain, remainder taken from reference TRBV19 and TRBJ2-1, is DGGITQSPKYLFRKEGQNVTLSCEQNLNHDAMYWYRQDPGQGLRLIYYSQIVNDFQKGDIAEGYSVSREKKESFPLTVTSAQKNPTAFYLCASSRQGGNEQFFGPGTRLTVL.

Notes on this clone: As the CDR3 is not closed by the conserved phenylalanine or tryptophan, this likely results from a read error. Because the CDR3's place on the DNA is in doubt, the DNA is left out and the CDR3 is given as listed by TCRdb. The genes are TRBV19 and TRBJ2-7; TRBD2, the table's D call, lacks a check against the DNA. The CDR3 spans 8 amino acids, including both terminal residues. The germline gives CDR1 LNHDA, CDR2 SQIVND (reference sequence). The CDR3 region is CALEGIET.

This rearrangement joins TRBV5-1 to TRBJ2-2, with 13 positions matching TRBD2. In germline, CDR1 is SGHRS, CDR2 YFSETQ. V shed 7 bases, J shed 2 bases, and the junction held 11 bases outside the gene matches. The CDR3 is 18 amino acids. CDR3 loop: CASCPPGLAGYNTGELFF. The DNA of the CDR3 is TGCGCCAGCTGCCCACCGGGACTAGCGGGGTACAACACCGGGGAGCTGTTTTTT.

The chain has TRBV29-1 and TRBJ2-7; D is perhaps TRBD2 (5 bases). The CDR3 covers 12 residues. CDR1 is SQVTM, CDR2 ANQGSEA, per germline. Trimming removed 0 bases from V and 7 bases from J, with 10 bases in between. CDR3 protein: CSVEEGREEQYF. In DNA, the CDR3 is TGCAGCGTTGAAGAAGGTCGGGAAGAGCAGTACTTC.

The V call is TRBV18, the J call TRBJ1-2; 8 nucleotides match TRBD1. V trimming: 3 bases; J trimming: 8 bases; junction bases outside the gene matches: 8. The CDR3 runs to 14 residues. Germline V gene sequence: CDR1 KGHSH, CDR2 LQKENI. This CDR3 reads CASSPQTGERGYTF. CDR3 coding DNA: TGTGCCAGCTCACCCCAGACAGGGGAACGGGGCTACACCTTC.

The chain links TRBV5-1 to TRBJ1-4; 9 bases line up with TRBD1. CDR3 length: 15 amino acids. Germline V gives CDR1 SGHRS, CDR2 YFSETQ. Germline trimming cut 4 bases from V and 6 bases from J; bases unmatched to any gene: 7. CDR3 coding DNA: TGCGCCAGCAGCCCAGTACAGGGGGCAGATGAAAAACTGTTTTTT. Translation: CASSPVQGADEKLFF.

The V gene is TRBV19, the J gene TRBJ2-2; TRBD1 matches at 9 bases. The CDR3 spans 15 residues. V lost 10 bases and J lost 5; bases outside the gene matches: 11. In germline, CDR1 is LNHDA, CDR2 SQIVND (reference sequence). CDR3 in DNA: TGTGCCACCGGGACAGGGAGGAAGCAGACCGGGGAGCTGTTTTTT. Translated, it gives CATGTGRKQTGELFF.

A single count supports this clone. CDR3 in amino acids: CASSEGQGTEQYF. CDR3 coding DNA: TGTGCCAGCAGTGAGGGGCAGGGGACCGAGCAGTACTTC. V is TRBV6-4 and J is TRBJ2-7; the D gene is possibly TRBD1 (6 bases). V shed 3 bases and J shed 6 bases, with 12 bases lying between them. The CDR3 has 13 amino acids. Looked up from germline, CDR1 is MRHNA and CDR2 is SNTAGT.

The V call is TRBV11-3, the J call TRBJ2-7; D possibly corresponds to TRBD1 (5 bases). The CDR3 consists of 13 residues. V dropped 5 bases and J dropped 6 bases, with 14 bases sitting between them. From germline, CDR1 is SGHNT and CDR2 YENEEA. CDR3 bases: TGTGCCAGCAGCGGGTCAGGGTCTGGCGAGCAGTACTTC. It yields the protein CASSGSGSGEQYF.

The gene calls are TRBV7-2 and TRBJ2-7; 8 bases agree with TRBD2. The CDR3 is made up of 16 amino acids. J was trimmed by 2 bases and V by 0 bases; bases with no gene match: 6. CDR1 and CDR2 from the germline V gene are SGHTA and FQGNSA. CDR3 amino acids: CASSLAALAEAYEQYF. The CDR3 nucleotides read TGTGCCAGCAGCTTAGCGGCACTAGCGGAGGCCTACGAGCAGTACTTC. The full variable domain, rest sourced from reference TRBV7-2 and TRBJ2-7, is GAGVSQSPSNKVTEKGKDVELRCDPISGHTALYWYRQSLGQGLEFLIYFQGNSAPDKSGLPSDRFSAERTGGSVSTLTIQRTQQEDSAVYLCASSLAALAEAYEQYFGPGTRLTVT.

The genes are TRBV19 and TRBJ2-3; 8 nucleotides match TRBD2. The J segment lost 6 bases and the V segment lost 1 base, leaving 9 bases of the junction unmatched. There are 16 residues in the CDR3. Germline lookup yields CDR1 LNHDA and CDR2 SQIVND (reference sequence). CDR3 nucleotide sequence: TGTGCCAGTAGTATAGGAAGCGGGAGAAATGTCGATACGCAGTATTTT. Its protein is CASSIGSGRNVDTQYF.

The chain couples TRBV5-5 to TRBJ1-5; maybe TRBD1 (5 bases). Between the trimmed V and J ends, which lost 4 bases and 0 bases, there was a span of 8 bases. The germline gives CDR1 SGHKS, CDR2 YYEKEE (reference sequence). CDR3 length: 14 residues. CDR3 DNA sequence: TGTGCCAGCAGCGACAGCTATAGCAATCAGCCCCAGCATTTT. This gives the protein CASSDSYSNQPQHF.

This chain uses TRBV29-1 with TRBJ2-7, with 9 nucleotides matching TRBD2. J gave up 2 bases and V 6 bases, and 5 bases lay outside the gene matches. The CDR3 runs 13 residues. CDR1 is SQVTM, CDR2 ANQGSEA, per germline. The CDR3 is CSVRQRGAYEQYF. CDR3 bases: TGCAGCGTCCGCCAGCGGGGGGCCTACGAGCAGTACTTC.

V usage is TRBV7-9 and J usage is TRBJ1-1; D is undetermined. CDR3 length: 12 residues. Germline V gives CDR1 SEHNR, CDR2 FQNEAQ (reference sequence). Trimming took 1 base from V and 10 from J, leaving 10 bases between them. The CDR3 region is CASSLVGELAFF. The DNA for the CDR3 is TGTGCCAGCAGCTTAGTTGGGGAGTTAGCTTTCTTT.

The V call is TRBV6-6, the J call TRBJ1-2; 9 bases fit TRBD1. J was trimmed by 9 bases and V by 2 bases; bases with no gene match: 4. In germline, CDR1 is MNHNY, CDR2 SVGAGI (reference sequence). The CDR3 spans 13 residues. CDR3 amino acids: CASSYGTGSSYTF. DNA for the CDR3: TGTGCCAGCAGTTACGGGACAGGGTCTAGCTACACCTTC.

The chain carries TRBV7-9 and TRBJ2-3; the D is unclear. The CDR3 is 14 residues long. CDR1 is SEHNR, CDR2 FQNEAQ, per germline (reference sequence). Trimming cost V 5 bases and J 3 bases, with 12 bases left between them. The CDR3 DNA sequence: TGTGCCAGCAGCACCAGCCTAGTAACAGATACGCAGTATTTT. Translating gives CASSTSLVTDTQYF.